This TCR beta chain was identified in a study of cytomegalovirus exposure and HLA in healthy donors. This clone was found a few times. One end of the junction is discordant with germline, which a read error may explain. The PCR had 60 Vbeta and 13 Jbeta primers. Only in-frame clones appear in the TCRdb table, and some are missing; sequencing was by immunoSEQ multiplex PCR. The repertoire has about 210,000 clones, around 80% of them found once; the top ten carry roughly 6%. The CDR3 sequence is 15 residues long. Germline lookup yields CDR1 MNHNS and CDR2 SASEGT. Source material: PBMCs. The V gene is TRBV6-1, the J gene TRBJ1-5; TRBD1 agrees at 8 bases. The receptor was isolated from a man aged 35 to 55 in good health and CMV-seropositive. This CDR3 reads CASSEDRGWSQPQHF. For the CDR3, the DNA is TGTGCCAGCAGCGAAGACAGGGGTTGGAGCCAGCCCCAGCATTTT.